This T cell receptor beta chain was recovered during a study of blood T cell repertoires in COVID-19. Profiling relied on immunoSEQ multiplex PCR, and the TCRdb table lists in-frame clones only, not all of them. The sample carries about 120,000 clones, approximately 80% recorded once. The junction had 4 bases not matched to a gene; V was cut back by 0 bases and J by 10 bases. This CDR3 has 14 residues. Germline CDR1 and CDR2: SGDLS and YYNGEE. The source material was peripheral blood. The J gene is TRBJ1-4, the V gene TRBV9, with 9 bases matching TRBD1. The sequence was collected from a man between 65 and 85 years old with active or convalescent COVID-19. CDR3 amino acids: CASSVGQGVGKLFF. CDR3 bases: TGTGCCAGCAGCGTAGGACAGGGGGTCGGAAAACTGTTTTTT.